The T cell receptor (beta chain) under discussion was sequenced for a study of blood T cell repertoires in COVID-19. About the study: The analysed material was cDNA or gDNA that came from T cells, B-cell-depleted T cells, or PBMCs.

In the authors' workflow: Reference gene primer amplification yielded estimated nucleated cell counts. TCRdb's table, derived via immunoSEQ multiplex PCR, lists solely in-frame clones and lacks some. That table supplies the V and J calls and clone size; D and trimming were determined from the DNA. The table lists 100,000 to 120,000 clones, 88% of them singletons, with roughly 2.5% in the top ten. This CDR3 comprises 14 residues. The germline CDR1 and CDR2 sequences are SGHTA and FQGTGA. V was clipped by 2 bases and J by 3 bases, with 7 bases between them. This clone was seen a few times. Source material: peripheral blood. The receptor was isolated from a human donor in a cohort sampled during active COVID-19. The chain links TRBV7-3 to TRBJ2-2; possibly TRBD1 for D (6 bases). CDR3 protein: CASSLYRDTGELFF. In DNA, the CDR3 is TGTGCCAGCAGCTTATACAGGGACACCGGGGAGCTGTTTTTT.